These 23 T cell receptor beta chains came from one sample sequenced in a study of beta chain features in type 1 diabetes. The entirety of the isolated RNA underwent reverse transcription, so expressed TCRB transcripts were sequenced. Measured with immunoSEQ multiplex PCR; TCRdb has only the in-frame clones, and not every one. Counted here are over 150,000 clones, approximately 8.1% occurring once; the ten biggest clones make up approximately 0.93%. These receptors have no identified antigens. Notes on the study in general: TCRB CDR3s were moderately but significantly shorter in Type 1 diabetes patients in all four CD4+ subsets.

Sequenced sample: central memory CD4+ T cells from blood. These receptors originate from a woman in her thirties or forties with type 1 diabetes.

The chain has TRBV5-6 and TRBJ1-2, with 7 nucleotides matching TRBD1. V lost 7 bases and J lost 8; bases outside the gene matches: 5. Germline loops: CDR1 SGHDT, CDR2 YYEEEE. CDR3 size: 11 residues. The CDR3 protein is CASGQGDGYTF. The CDR3 DNA is TGTGCCAGCGGGCAGGGGGACGGCTACACCTTC.

V and J are TRBV10-3 and TRBJ2-6, with D possibly matching TRBD1 (6 bases). The CDR3 has 14 residues. From germline, CDR1 is ENHRY and CDR2 SYGVKD. Trimming removed 6 bases at V and 0 bases at J, with 6 bases between. CDR3 sequence reads: CAIRQGSGANVLTF. CDR3 DNA: TGTGCCATCAGACAGGGCTCTGGGGCCAACGTCCTGACTTTC.

This clone was counted between two and nine times. J is TRBJ1-3 and V is TRBV4-3; D might be TRBD1 (6 bases). V was shortened by 4 bases and J by 2 bases, with 15 bases between the two germline ends. CDR1 LGHNA and CDR2 YSLEER come from the germline V gene. CDR3 length equals 16 residues. The CDR3 sequence: CASSLGTGPAGNTIYF. The CDR3, as DNA: TGCGCCAGCAGCCTTGGCACAGGGCCGGCTGGAAACACCATATATTTT.

This clone was seen only a few times. The chain employs TRBV7-2 and TRBJ2-5; D is ambiguous. The V gene's germline CDR1 is SGHTA and CDR2 FQGNSA. CDR3 size: 11 residues. V gave up 5 bases and J gave up 5 bases, with 6 bases separating them. The CDR3 coding sequence is TGTGCCAGCAGCCGCGGTGAGACCCAGTACTTC. This translates into CASSRGETQYF.

This chain connects TRBV18 to TRBJ2-2; D gene unclear. The CDR3 extends over 15 amino acids. Germline CDR1 and CDR2: KGHSH and LQKENI. The V and J ends lost 3 bases and 1 base respectively, with 9 bases between them. The CDR3 spells CASSPPLRNTGELFF. CDR3 bases: TGTGCCAGCTCACCCCCCCTTCGGAACACCGGGGAGCTGTTTTTT. The variable domain in full, with the rest retrieved from reference TRBV18 and TRBJ2-2, is NAGVMQNPRHLVRRRGQEARLRCSPMKGHSHVYWYRQLPEEGLKFMVYLQKENIIDESGMPKERFSAEFPKEGPSILRIQQVVRGDSAAYFCASSPPLRNTGELFFGEGSRLTVL.

This clone was detected a few times. The chain links TRBV7-6 to TRBJ1-4; 7 bases agree with TRBD1. Germline CDR1 is SGHVS and CDR2 is FNYEAQ. The length of the CDR3 is 13 residues. V shed 2 bases and J 8 bases; nucleotides not matched to a gene: 2. CDR3 bases: TGTGCCAGCAGCTTATACAGGGGAGAAAAACTGTTTTTT. The encoded protein is CASSLYRGEKLFF.

This clone was observed a few times. J is TRBJ1-2 and V is TRBV28, with TRBD1 identical over 8 bases. The CDR3 spans 15 residues. Germline V gives CDR1 MDHEN, CDR2 SYDVKM. With V trimmed by 6 bases and J by 4 bases, 10 bases remained unmatched. CDR3 sequence (DNA): TGTGCCAGCAGCTCATACAGGGGGGATGGCTATGGCTACACCTTC. Protein: CASSSYRGDGYGYTF.

This chain uses TRBV18 with TRBJ2-1; 9 nucleotides agree with TRBD1. Germline V lookup: CDR1 KGHSH, CDR2 LQKENI. There are 12 residues in the CDR3. V shed 5 bases and J 8 bases; nucleotides not matched to a gene: 1. Here the CDR3 reads CASSRDRDEQFF. CDR3 bases: TGTGCCAGCTCAAGGGACAGGGATGAGCAGTTCTTC.

This clone was counted only a few times. For the CDR3, the DNA is TGCGCCAGCAGCTCGGGACTAGGGAATAGGGATGAGCAGTTCTTC. It translates to CASSSGLGNRDEQFF. The chain has TRBV5-1 and TRBJ2-1; 8 bases map to TRBD2. From germline, CDR1 is SGHRS and CDR2 YFSETQ. After removal of 3 bases from V and 8 bases from J, the junction contained 10 bases not matched to a gene. The CDR3 is 15 amino acids.

In this sample, this clone turned up a few times. The chain joins TRBV5-1 to TRBJ2-1; 11 bases fit TRBD2. V lost 4 bases, J lost 7 bases, and 7 bases stayed unmatched. The V gene's germline CDR1 is SGHRS and CDR2 YFSETQ. CDR3 length: 15 amino acids. The CDR3 sequence: CASSIGLAGGNEQFF. The CDR3 region has the DNA TGCGCCAGCAGCATTGGACTAGCGGGTGGAAATGAGCAGTTCTTC.

This chain connects TRBV7-2 to TRBJ1-4, with D unresolved. CDR3 size: 14 residues. V lost 4 bases, J lost 2 bases, and 8 bases lay in between. The germline CDR1 and CDR2 sequences are SGHTA and FQGNSA. This CDR3 is CASSSQTTNEKLFF. The CDR3 region has the DNA TGTGCCAGCAGCTCCCAGACTACTAATGAAAAACTGTTTTTT.

The chain combines TRBV27 with TRBJ2-1; 11 nucleotides agree with TRBD2. This CDR3 is built from 16 residues. The J segment lost 3 bases and the V segment lost 7 bases, leaving 8 bases of the junction unmatched. Germline V gene sequence: CDR1 MNHEY, CDR2 SMNVEV (reference sequence). The CDR3 protein is CASNDPSGGSYNEQFF. The CDR3 DNA follows: TGTGCCAGCAACGACCCTAGCGGGGGGAGCTACAATGAGCAGTTCTTC.

This clone came up a few times. This chain connects TRBV5-1 to TRBJ1-2, with D uncertain. Germline assignment: CDR1 SGHRS and CDR2 YFSETQ. V was clipped by 0 bases and J by 7 bases, with 13 bases between them. The CDR3 consists of 14 residues. CDR3 nucleotides: TGCGCCAGCAGCTTGGTTTCAGCGAGCAGTGGCTACACCTTC. Translated: CASSLVSASSGYTF.

This sequence joins TRBV9 and TRBJ1-1; TRBD1 aligns across 9 bases. The trim removed 3 bases at V and 1 base at J, leaving 10 bases unmatched. Germline V gene sequence: CDR1 SGDLS, CDR2 YYNGEE. The CDR3 is 17 residues long. CDR3 nucleotide sequence: TGTGCCAGCAGCGCCGTCCCGGGACAGGGACCGAACACTGAAGCTTTCTTT. Translated, it gives CASSAVPGQGPNTEAFF.

This clone was detected ten times or more. Other DNA sequences in the same sample also yield this CDR3. The rearrangement joins TRBV7-8 to TRBJ1-3; weak D call: TRBD1 (5 bases). Germline values: CDR1 SGHVS, CDR2 FQNEAQ. The V and J ends lost 2 bases and 1 base respectively, with 6 bases between them. The CDR3 is 14 residues long. The CDR3 is CASSLRGSGNTIYF. DNA for the CDR3: TGTGCCAGCAGCTTAAGGGGATCTGGAAACACCATATATTTT. Combining the CDR3 with reference TRBV7-8 and TRBJ1-3 gives the whole variable domain GAGVSQSPRYKVAKRGQDVALRCDPISGHVSLFWYQQALGQGPEFLTYFQNEAQLDKSGLPSDRFFAERPEGSVSTLKIQRTQQEDSAVYLCASSLRGSGNTIYFGEGSWLTVV.

The chain is built from TRBV5-1 and TRBJ2-3; 10 nucleotides align to TRBD1. Germline CDR1 SGHRS, CDR2 YFSETQ. The junction had 3 bases not matched to a gene; V was cut back by 4 bases and J by 4 bases. CDR3 length: 14 amino acids. CDR3 nucleotide sequence: TGCGCCAGCAGCGTCGGGACAGGGGCAGATACGCAGTATTTT. Translated, it gives CASSVGTGADTQYF. The whole variable domain, filled in from reference TRBV5-1 and TRBJ2-3, reads KAGVTQTPRYLIKTRGQQVTLSCSPISGHRSVSWYQQTPGQGLQFLFEYFSETQRNKGNFPGRFSGRQFSNSRSEMNVSTLELGDSALYLCASSVGTGADTQYFGPGTRLTVL.

This clone turned up a few times. The chain couples TRBV5-4 to TRBJ2-3, with TRBD2 as a possible D gene (6 bases). CDR3 length: 17 residues. CDR1 and CDR2 from the germline V gene are SGHNT and YYREEE (reference sequence). The V end was cut by 1 base, the J end by 2 bases, with 17 bases between. The CDR3 is CASSLSRREQYTDTQYF. For the CDR3, the DNA is TGTGCCAGCAGCTTGTCGAGGCGGGAACAATACACAGATACGCAGTATTTT.

V gene TRBV7-3 combines with J gene TRBJ2-5, with TRBD2 matching 7 bases. This CDR3 has 13 amino acids. The V gene end was trimmed by 4 bases and the J gene end by 5 bases; junction bases not matched to a gene: 4. Germline V gene data show CDR1 as SGHTA and CDR2 as FQGTGA. The DNA for the CDR3 is TGTGCCAGCAGCTCCCCGGGAGGCGAGACCCAGTACTTC. This codes for CASSSPGGETQYF.

This clone has more than one count but fewer than ten. This chain connects TRBV18 to TRBJ2-3; 8 nucleotides match TRBD1. The junction had 4 bases not matched to a gene; V was cut back by 5 bases and J by 3 bases. Germline CDR1 reads KGHSH; CDR2 reads LQKENI. The CDR3 covers 14 residues. Written as DNA, the CDR3 is TGTGCCAGCTCAGCTGGACAGGGAACAGATACGCAGTATTTT. This codes for CASSAGQGTDTQYF.

In this sample, this clone turned up a few times. The V call is TRBV7-3, the J call TRBJ2-3, with 14 bases lining up with TRBD2. The ends lost 5 bases at V and 5 bases at J; junction bases unmatched: 6. CDR3 length equals 16 residues. Germline V CDR1 and CDR2: SGHTA, FQGTGA. This CDR3 reads CASSPRLAGGIDTQYF. CDR3 coding DNA: TGTGCCAGCAGCCCCCGACTAGCGGGAGGGATAGATACGCAGTATTTT.

This chain joins TRBV4-3 and TRBJ2-2; D is ambiguous. The CDR3 runs to 15 residues. Deletions cut 6 bases from V and 0 bases from J, with 11 bases between. Germline V CDR1 and CDR2: LGHNA, YSLEER. DNA for the CDR3: TGCGCCAGCAGTGGAACTATACCGAACACCGGGGAGCTGTTTTTT. The encoded protein is CASSGTIPNTGELFF.

The J gene is TRBJ1-2, the V gene TRBV7-2; 7 nucleotides match TRBD1. After removal of 5 bases from V and 6 bases from J, the junction contained 6 bases not matched to a gene. Per germline, CDR1 SGHTA and CDR2 FQGNSA. CDR3 length: 13 residues. The CDR3 region is CASSLGQSDGYTF. In DNA, the CDR3 is TGTGCCAGCAGCCTGGGACAGTCGGATGGCTACACCTTC.

The rearrangement links TRBV11-2 to TRBJ2-1, with 8 nucleotides matching TRBD2. The CDR3 consists of 16 residues. Germline trimming cut 5 bases from V and 9 bases from J; bases unmatched to any gene: 15. CDR1 and CDR2 (germline): SGHAT, FQNNGV. The CDR3 loop reads CASSLTPAGTRSEQFF. The CDR3 DNA reads as TGTGCCAGCAGCCTAACCCCCGCCGGGACTAGGAGTGAGCAGTTCTTC.